This T cell receptor beta chain was identified in a study of human T cells and chemical hapten exposure (dated by TCRdb to about 2021). For context, the study as a whole: For sensitization, 2% DPC in acetone was applied to a roughly 2 cm by roughly 2 cm area of upper inner arm skin. Weekly therapeutic DPC doses were additionally applied to the scalp of patients throughout the approximately 24-week study period. Patch testing was done on the upper back using Finn chambers containing 0.01% DPC, and results were scored after 6 days according to International Contact Dermatitis Research Group standards. Most of the patients in the cohort were female, and the cohort covered alopecia areata with under or over 50% scalp involvement, alopecia totalis and alopecia universalis. The libraries were sequenced as a pool, and the TCR yield per sample differed mostly because of small variations in library volumes within the pool. This study followed changes in the peripheral blood TCR repertoire in vivo during primary and secondary sensitization of alopecia patients to the hapten diphenylcyclopropenone (DPC). Patient blood was sampled pre-sensitization (week 0) and at 2, 6 and about 24 weeks after DPC sensitization. For TCR sequencing, blood came from over 25 alopecia patients at anywhere from one to four time points (pre-sensitization, 2, 6 and 24 weeks).

The time point label for this specimen denotes: patch test 1, 2 weeks after DPC sensitization. What the treatment or condition label conveys for this sample: therapeutic diphenylcyclopropenone sensitization with weekly scalp DPC. Blood at each patch-test visit was drawn before the patch test was applied. Eligible patients were aged 18 to 70, diagnosed with alopecia, deemed suitable for DPC therapy, and excluded if pregnant. Total RNA was extracted from unfractionated whole blood collected in Tempus Blood RNA tubes. The paper as a whole reports these results and caveats: Patch test score correlated positively with the number of PT1 expanded TCRs, reaching significance at thresholds 8, 16 and 32 but not at 4. DPC sensitization did not change how many TCRs were above 1 in 1000 frequency, and no evidence was found of alterations in global repertoire structure. After repeated subsampling, changes were observed in the strength of the expansion versus patch-test correlation and in the threshold at which the correlation became significant. All patients had alopecia, a presumed autoimmune disease, so their immune response might differ from that of healthy individuals. Expanded TCRs formed significantly more large CDR3 similarity clusters than pre-sensitization or healthy control sets, consistent with antigen-driven responses.

Receptors were amplified or captured by RACE. Sequencing instrument: NextSeq 500. Library preparation attached unique molecular identifiers to individual cDNA molecules for quantitative, reproducible TCR counting. Each blood RNA sample was used to sequence both TCR alpha and TCR beta chains. The authors processed their data as follows. Samples had a median of approximately 93,000 TCRs, with a range from about 23,224 to 750,000. V, J and CDR3 annotation of the TCR reads was performed with the Decombinator software suite. For PS versus PT1 abundance plots, all samples were subsampled to the same number of TCRs (28,000). Expanded TCRs were defined as absent before sensitization and observed at least eight times at the 2-week time point. The raw public data were reprocessed by TCRdb itself: fastp quality trimming at Q25, MiXCR clonotype calling, in-frame beta chains only. Under each unique CDR3 protein, matching rows form one entry showing the most common genes and DNA. V and J calls and clone size were set by TCRdb, not the authors. The table for this sample lists some 350,000 distinct CDR3 sequences; under 8% of them were counted only once. The top ten clonotypes cover around 8.4% of the sample.

This clonotype came up many times. Its binding antigen is unknown. No much larger clone exists at a distance of one base, and base qualities are not known. Sequences MNHEY (CDR1) and SMNVEV (CDR2) are obtained from the germline V gene (reference sequence). The V end loses 3 bases and the J end loses 2 bases, and a stretch of 11 bases separates them. The CDR3 measures 14 amino acids from cysteine to phenylalanine. Only the CDR3 region is kept as DNA, spanning 42 bases read in frame from base 1. This clonotype originated in a woman aged 18 to 35 with alopecia areata. Some clones in this sample may be carry-over from other donors' samples. This specimen consisted of whole blood, obtained in connection with sensitization to the hapten diphenylcyclopropenone (DPC). The sequence links TRBV27 to TRBJ2-7; a weak D assignment points to TRBD2 (6 bases agree). For the CDR3, the sequence is CASSFGGTPYEQYF. The nucleotides read TGTGCCAGCAGTTTCGGGGGTACCCCCTACGAGCAGTACTTC.